This T cell receptor beta chain is from a study of post-analysis software for immune sequencing data. Study-wide points: Analysis by F measure revealed that same-batch samples clustered strongly together. TRBV5-6, TRBV5-1 and TRBV20-1 belonged to a set of roughly five TRBV segments that were more frequent in patients than controls.

The germline CDR1 and CDR2 sequences are SGHTA and FQGTGA. This CDR3 contains 16 residues. V gave up 4 bases and J gave up 0 bases; unmatched junction bases: 5. This clonotype came up once. The antigen remains undetermined. This clone may be a read error of a much larger clone one base away. Likely a read error: the CDR3 ends without its conserved phenylalanine or tryptophan. Prepared TCR beta cDNA libraries contained unique molecular identifiers. TCRdb reprocessed the PCR reads via MiXCR and lists one record per CDR3 protein. This table has about 500,000 distinct CDR3 sequences, 45% appearing once. The receptor was isolated from a girl aged 5 to 17 with multiple sclerosis. The genes are TRBV7-3 and TRBJ2-1, with 8 positions matching TRBD2. The sample consisted of blood. The CDR3 protein is CASSSRSGSSYNEQFV. The CDR3 DNA reads TGTGCCAGCAGCTCCAGAAGCGGGAGCTCCTACAATGAGCAGTTCGTC.